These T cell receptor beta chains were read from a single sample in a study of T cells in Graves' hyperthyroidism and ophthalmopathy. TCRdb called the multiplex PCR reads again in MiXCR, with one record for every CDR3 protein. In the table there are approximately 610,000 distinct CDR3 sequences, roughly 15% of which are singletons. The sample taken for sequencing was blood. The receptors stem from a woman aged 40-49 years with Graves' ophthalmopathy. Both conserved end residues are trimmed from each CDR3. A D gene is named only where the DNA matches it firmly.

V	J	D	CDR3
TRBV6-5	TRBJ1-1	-	ASCWANTEAF
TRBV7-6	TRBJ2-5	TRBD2	ATTLANGETQY
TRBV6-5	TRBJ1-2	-	ASSYSREGDGYT
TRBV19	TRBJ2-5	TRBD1	ASAPDREIETQY
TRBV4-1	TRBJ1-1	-	ASSSAGALNTEAF
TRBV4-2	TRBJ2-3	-	ASSQGQAQGTDTQY
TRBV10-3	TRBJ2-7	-	AITPELSYEQY
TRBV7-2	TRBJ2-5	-	ASSLERAQETQY
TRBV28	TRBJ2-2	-	ASSLPPGSGTGELF
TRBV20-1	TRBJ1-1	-	SARENTEAF
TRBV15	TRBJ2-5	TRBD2	ATSRGTSGSQY
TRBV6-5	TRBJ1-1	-	ASSYQTGNTEAF
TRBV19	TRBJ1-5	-	ASTSDGYSNQPQH
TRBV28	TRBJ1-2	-	ASSPGVRDYGYT
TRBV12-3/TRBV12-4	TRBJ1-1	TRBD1	ASTPDRGGTEAF
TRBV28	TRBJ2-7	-	ASSLGRTLAGEQY
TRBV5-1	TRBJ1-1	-	ASSLQDADTEAF
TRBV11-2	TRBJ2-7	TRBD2	ASSLGVTSGSLVDEQY
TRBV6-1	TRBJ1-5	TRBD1	ASSLTGTGTSQPQH
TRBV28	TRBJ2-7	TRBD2	ASSPTTSGILYEQY
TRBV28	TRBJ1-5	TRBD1	ASRTGLEQPQH
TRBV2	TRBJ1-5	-	ASRVGQNSNQPQH
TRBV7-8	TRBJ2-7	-	ASRPRPEGYEQY
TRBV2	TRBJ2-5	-	ASGTAETQY
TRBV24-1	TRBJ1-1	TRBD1	ATSGLLTGDTEAF
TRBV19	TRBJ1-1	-	ASSWGGSPTDAF
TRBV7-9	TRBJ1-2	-	ASSREEWYGYT
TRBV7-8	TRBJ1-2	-	ASSPRSQGSGYT
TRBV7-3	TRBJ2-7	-	ASRSDQGYEQY
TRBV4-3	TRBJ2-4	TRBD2	ASSGGSGRADIQY
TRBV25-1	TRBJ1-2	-	ASSEWRQGSYGYT
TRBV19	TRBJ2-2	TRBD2	ASNSGSTGELF
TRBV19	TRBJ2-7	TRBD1	ASSIDRTGGKEEQY
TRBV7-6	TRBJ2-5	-	ASSLLAVAETQY
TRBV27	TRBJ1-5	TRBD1	ASSLVAGGVWNQPQH
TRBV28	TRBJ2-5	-	ASNEAGATGETQY
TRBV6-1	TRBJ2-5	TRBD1	ASSRWTGGSQETQY
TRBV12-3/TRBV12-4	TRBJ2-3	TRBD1	ASSPSLGQLTDTQY
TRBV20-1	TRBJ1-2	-	SARDVDWGGYGYT
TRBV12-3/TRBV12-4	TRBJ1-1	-	ASIRGAGEAF
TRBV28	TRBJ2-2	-	ASSLELTPNTGELF
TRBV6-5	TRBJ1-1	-	ATSPFGGGYTEAF
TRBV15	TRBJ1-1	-	ATSRDHPASDMNTEAF
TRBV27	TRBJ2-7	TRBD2	ASSSSPGLVYEQY
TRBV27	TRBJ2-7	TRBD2	ASTNSGRFMYEQY
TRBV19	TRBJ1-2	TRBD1	ASSMGTGGNYGYT
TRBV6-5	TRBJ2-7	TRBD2	ASSYSSGGASYEQY
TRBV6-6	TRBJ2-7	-	ASSQVSNPLYLYEQY
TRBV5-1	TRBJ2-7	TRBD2	ASRDGLAGGYQGAEQY
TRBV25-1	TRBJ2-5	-	ASSFSGGETQY
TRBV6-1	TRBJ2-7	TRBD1	ASSPGTGKNEQY
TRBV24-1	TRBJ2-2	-	ATSDLYRNTGELF
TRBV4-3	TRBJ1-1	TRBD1	ASSEGQGPNTEAF
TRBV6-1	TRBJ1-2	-	ASTRAGANGYT
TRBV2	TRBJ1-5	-	ASNLDSQPQH
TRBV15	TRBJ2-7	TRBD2	ATSREGGGGRDEQY
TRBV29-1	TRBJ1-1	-	SVESGNTEAF
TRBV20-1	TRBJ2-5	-	SARVPEQETQY
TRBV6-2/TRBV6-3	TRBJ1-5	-	ASSWQGNQPQH